The 5 T cell receptor beta chains reported below all come from one sample, sequenced in a study of cytomegalovirus exposure and HLA in healthy donors. PCR was performed using 60 Vbeta and 13 Jbeta primers. Assay used: immunoSEQ multiplex PCR; TCRdb lists only in-frame clones, some missing. In the table there are 130,000 or so clones, 64% of which are singletons. Sample: PBMCs. The origin of the receptors is a woman in her thirties or forties in good health and CMV-seronegative.

The CDR3 protein is CASSFSWTGGLNNSPLHF. Here the CDR3 DNA reads TGTGCCAGCAGTTTTTCTTGGACAGGGGGCCTTAATAATTCACCCCTCCACTTT. The chain joins TRBV27 to TRBJ1-6; 11 bases match TRBD1. This CDR3 comprises 18 residues. From germline, CDR1 is MNHEY and CDR2 SMNVEV (reference sequence). V was pared by 3 bases and J by 5 bases, with 9 bases of the junction left unmatched.

The chain joins TRBV2 to TRBJ2-5; the D is unclear. Deletions cut 10 bases from V and 5 bases from J, with 8 bases between. CDR3 length equals 10 residues. Germline V gene data show CDR1 as SNHLY and CDR2 as FYNNEI. The CDR3 region is CATAQETQYF. The CDR3 DNA reads as TGTGCCACCGCTCAGGAGACCCAGTACTTC.

V gene TRBV7-3 combines with J gene TRBJ2-7; 8 nucleotides match TRBD1. Germline CDR1 is SGHTA and CDR2 is FQGTGA. The CDR3 covers 14 residues. The junction had 5 bases not matched to a gene; V was cut back by 5 bases and J by 2 bases. In nucleotides, the CDR3 is TGTGCCAGCAGCCTGACAGGGGCTACCTACGAGCAGTACTTC. Protein: CASSLTGATYEQYF.

The genes are TRBV5-4 and TRBJ2-7, with TRBD1 identical over 11 bases. Germline CDR1 reads SGHNT; CDR2 reads YYREEE (reference sequence). This CDR3 region has 15 residues. J lost 5 bases, V lost 2 bases, and 6 bases had no gene match. The CDR3 DNA is TGTGCCAGCAGCTTACGGGACAGGGGGGTCAACGAGCAGTACTTC. This gives the protein CASSLRDRGVNEQYF. Looking up the rest from reference TRBV5-4 and TRBJ2-7 gives the full variable domain: ETGVTQSPTHLIKTRGQQVTLRCSSQSGHNTVSWYQQALGQGPQFIFQYYREEENGRGNFPPRFSGLQFPNYSSELNVNALELDDSALYLCASSLRDRGVNEQYFGPGTRLTVT.

As to this clone: Different DNA sequences within this sample yield the same CDR3. The CDR3 protein is CASSVGGKNTEAFF. For the CDR3, the DNA is TGTGCCAGCAGCGTAGGAGGGAAGAACACTGAAGCTTTCTTT. This chain connects TRBV9 to TRBJ1-1; no reliable D call. The CDR3 sequence is 14 residues long. V lost 0 bases, J lost 1 base, and 7 bases lay in between. Germline-derived CDR1 and CDR2 are SGDLS and YYNGEE. Filled out from reference TRBV9 and TRBJ1-1, the complete variable domain reads DSGVTQTPKHLITATGQRVTLRCSPRSGDLSVYWYQQSLDQGLQFLIQYYNGEERAKGNILERFSAQQFPDLHSELNLSSLELGDSALYFCASSVGGKNTEAFFGQGTRLTVV.